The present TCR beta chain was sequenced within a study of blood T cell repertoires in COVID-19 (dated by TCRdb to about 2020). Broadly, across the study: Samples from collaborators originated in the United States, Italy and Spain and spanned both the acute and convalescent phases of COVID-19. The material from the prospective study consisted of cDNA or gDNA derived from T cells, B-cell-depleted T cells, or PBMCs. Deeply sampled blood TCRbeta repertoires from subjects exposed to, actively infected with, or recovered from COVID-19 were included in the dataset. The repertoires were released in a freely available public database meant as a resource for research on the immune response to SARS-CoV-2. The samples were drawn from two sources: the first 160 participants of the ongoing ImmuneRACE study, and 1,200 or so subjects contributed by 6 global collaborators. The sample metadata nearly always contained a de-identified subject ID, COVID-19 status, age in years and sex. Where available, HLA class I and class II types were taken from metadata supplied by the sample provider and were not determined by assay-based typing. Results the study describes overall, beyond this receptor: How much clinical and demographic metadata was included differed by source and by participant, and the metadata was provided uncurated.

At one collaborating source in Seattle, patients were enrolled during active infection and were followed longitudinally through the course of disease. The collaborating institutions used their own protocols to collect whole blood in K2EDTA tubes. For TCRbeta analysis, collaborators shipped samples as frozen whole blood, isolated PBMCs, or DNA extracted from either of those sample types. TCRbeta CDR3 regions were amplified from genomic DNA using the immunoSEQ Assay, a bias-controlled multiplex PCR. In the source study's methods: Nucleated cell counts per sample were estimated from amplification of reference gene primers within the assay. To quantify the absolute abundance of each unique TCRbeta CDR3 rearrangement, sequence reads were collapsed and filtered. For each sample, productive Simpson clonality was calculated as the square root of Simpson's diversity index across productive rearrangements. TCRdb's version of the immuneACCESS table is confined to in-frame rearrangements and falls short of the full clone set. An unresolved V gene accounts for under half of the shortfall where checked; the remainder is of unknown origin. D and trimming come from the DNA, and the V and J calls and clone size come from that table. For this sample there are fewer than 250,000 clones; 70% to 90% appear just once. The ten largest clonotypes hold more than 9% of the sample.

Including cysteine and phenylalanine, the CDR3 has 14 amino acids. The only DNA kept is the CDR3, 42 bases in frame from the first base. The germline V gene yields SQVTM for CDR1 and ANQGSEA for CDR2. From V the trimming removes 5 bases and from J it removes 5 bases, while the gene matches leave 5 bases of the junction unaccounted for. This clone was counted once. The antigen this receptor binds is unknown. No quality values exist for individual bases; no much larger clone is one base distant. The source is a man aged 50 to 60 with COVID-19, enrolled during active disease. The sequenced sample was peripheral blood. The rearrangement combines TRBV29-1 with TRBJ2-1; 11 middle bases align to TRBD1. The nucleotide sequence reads TGCAGCGTTTGGGGACAGGGGGTGAACAATGAGCAGTTCTTC. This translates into CSVWGQGVNNEQFF.